This T cell receptor (beta chain) was profiled in a study of long-term antiretroviral therapy in people with HIV. No fewer than two post-ART and no fewer than one pre-ART PBMC samples existed for each donor. With survey level as its setting, the immunoSEQ assay was v3.0. Method: immunoSEQ multiplex PCR; TCRdb's copy keeps in-frame clones and lacks some. The repertoire holds 15,000 to 20,000 clones, with more than 85% as singletons. The germline V gene encodes CDR1 ENHRY and CDR2 SYGVKD. The CDR3 sequence is 14 residues long. V lost 10 bases, J lost 10 bases, and 14 bases stayed unmatched. This TCR derives from a man aged 55 to 69 with HIV. The chain employs TRBV10-3 and TRBJ2-3, with 10 positions matching TRBD2. Here the sequenced sample was unsorted PBMCs, taken 0.3 years after starting antiretroviral therapy. The CDR3 sequence: CATLAGEPLGSQYF. The CDR3 DNA reads TGTGCCACCCTAGCGGGGGAACCCCTTGGATCGCAGTATTTT.